This T cell receptor (beta chain) derives from a study of cytomegalovirus exposure and HLA in healthy donors (dated by TCRdb to 2015 to 2018). Looking at the study overall: An earlier analysis of some 600 of the donors reported about 260 Gb of sequence data and around 110 million unique TCR beta sequences obtained from 180 million or so T cells. An early release covering more than 500 HLA-typed donors comprised about 300 gigabases of sequencing data and roughly 86 million unique TCR sequences. The genetic ancestry cluster associated with self-reported Caucasian donors included 65% to 90% of the approximately 400 genotyped donors. The study aimed to test whether signatures of past pathogen exposure could be identified by cataloging public T cell receptors. Using immunosequencing, the study profiled T cell repertoires from about 650 subjects and related those repertoires to cytomegalovirus serostatus. Besides the first cohort of 666 subjects, a separate validation cohort made up of 120 different subjects was used. High-throughput TCR immunosequencing, statistical association of individual TCRs with disease status, and machine learning were combined to predict cytomegalovirus infection status. To study patterns of TCR occurrence, a later analysis re-analyzed previously published TCR beta repertoires from around 700 donors and added high-resolution HLA genotyping. In the later analysis, no new phenotypic data were used to find candidate immune exposures; instead, reliance was placed on TCR beta sequences and their occurrence across donors. In an earlier analysis of a few hundred of the donors, high-throughput TCR beta sequencing was used to judge whether each TCR beta V gene segment behaved as functional or pseudogenic. Donor age, sex, ethnicity and CMV serostatus were compiled together with the repertoire data. A later genetic analysis used genome-wide SNP genotypes for about 65% of the 666 donors, treating that subset as a discovery cohort. Every discovery cohort repertoire had been produced on one sequencing platform. Both class I and class II loci were covered by HLA typing, at four-digit resolution. The number of typed donors differed by locus: about 620-630 for A, B, C, DRB1 and DQB1; approximately 520 for DQA1; 606 for DPA1; and approximately 450 for DPB1. Four or five DR-DQ haplotypes were handled as single units for association and clustering, since linkage in the cohort was strong. On average, over 200,000 unique TCR beta nucleotide sequences were sequenced per donor among 398 genotyped donors of the cohort, with roughly 19% of those sequences being non-productive. What the research found in general, with its limitations: When HLA alleles, especially DR and DQ, strongly co-occurred, attributing TCR associations to individual alleles was difficult. Because HLA typing was missing for some donors at each locus, association tests included only the typed subset. In a later genetic analysis, a missense DCLRE1C variant was associated with V-gene and J-gene trimming of TCR beta chains, and the association was replicated in an independent cohort. A cluster of highly shared sequence variants was judged likely to represent a technical artifact of the sequencing pipeline. It was suggested by the authors that the approach could potentially be generalized to other disease states and immunological phenotypes. Three of the identified cytomegalovirus-associated TCR beta chains were confirmed in vitro to be specific for cytomegalovirus antigens. The 87-base-pair reads could not distinguish some IMGT-functional V segments, including TRBV6-2 and TRBV6-3, so those segments were excluded. Roughly uniform sequencing depth across donors was assumed in presence/absence analyses, although this assumption may not hold. In a later genetic analysis, fewer N-insertions in productive TCRs were reported among donors in an Asian-associated ancestry cluster than the 666-donor mean. Linkage disequilibrium might explain the correlated functional status among segregating V segments, but an unknown experimental factor could not be ruled out. In a later analysis, the rate of TCR association differed among HLA loci, with DRB1 alleles having the most associated TCRs and HLA-C alleles having the fewest. In a later analysis, several top co-occurrence clusters were reported to appear linked to parvovirus B19, influenza, CMV and Epstein-Barr virus. Because counts were too low, about 15 rarely observed V segments, including chromosome 9 orphons, were left out of the earlier analysis of 587 of the donors. The classifier was reported to diagnose cytomegalovirus status with high specificity and sensitivity in both the original cohort and the validation cohort. A later analysis found that HLA-associated TCR beta chains were more clonally expanded and had lower generation probabilities than equally common non-associated chains. A further reported finding was that TCR beta sequences accurately predicted the HLA-A and HLA-B alleles for most subjects in the first cohort. This cohort had only TCR beta chains sequenced, and the lack of alpha or paired-chain data limited which features could be detected. While some public TCRs were present in many individuals, most TCR sequences turned up only very rarely across donors. The study listed 150 to 200 TCR beta chains as associated with cytomegalovirus. In an earlier analysis of roughly 500 of the donors, most TCR beta V segments appeared in productive rearrangements about 87% or about 30% of the time, broadly matching IMGT annotations. The only immune exposure information available for the cohort was CMV serostatus. At a false discovery rate of 0.05, a later analysis linked under 20,000 TCR beta sequences to specific HLA alleles. A later analysis found that most CMV-associated TCR beta chains appeared HLA-restricted, with HLA associations seemingly driven largely by CMV exposure.

V lost 0 bases and J lost 3 bases; the stretch between them is 7 bases long. Measured from the cysteine to the valine, the CDR3 is 13 residues long. The entry retains the CDR3 DNA only, 39 bases that are in frame from base 1. From a lookup of the germline V gene (reference sequence), CDR1 and CDR2 are SGHNT and YYREEE. Remarks on this clone: The antigen it binds to is not known. Base qualities were left out, and no much larger clone turns up one base away.

The cohort was made up of approximately 670 healthy bone marrow donors. All cohort members were sampled while nominally healthy, although unrecorded immune exposures were likely present. The donor tested CMV seropositive and was one of the 289 seropositive cohort members. A peripheral blood sample was provided by each donor, and peripheral blood mononuclear cells were used for TCR beta sequencing. The Qiagen DNeasy Blood Extraction Kit was used to extract genomic DNA from the blood cell samples. Libraries were constructed by the immunoSEQ multiplex PCR assay. A mixture of 60 forward primers for TCR Vbeta segments and 13 reverse primers for TCR Jbeta segments was used in the multiplex PCR. A multiplex PCR assay on genomic DNA amplified the CDR3 region of rearranged TCR beta genes. Amplified TCR beta libraries were sequenced as 87-base-pair reads on the Illumina HiSeq System. Turning to the authors' computational methods: A later analysis counted approximately 84 million unique TCR beta chains across the 550 to 800 repertoires, and roughly 11 million of these chains were shared by at least two donors. To remove PCR and sequencing errors, raw reads were error-corrected and collapsed into unique sequences using a nearest-neighbor algorithm that merged closely related sequences. V, D and J gene segments were assigned by aligning CDR3 sequences to IMGT reference sequences. Each retained sequence needed at least a six-nucleotide match to both a V gene segment and a J gene segment. A rearrangement counted as productive if the CDR3 had no stop codons and remained in frame with V and J, and every other rearrangement counted as non-productive. CDR3 was defined by IMGT convention, running from the second conserved V-encoded cysteine to the conserved J-encoded phenylalanine. Sequences without an unambiguous match to a single V gene segment were excluded from the earlier analysis of almost 600 of the donors. An earlier analysis of approximately 590 of the donors classified V segments as functional when productive rearrangements were above 56.7% and as segregating when the standard deviation between donors was above 5%. To diagnose cytomegalovirus status from the catalog of TCR beta chain sequences, a statistical classification framework was built. In a later analysis, V and J genes were assigned by comparing TCR nucleotide sequences against IMGT/GENE-DB human TR gene sequences. The TCRdist pipeline was used in a later analysis to assign CDR3 sequences and most-parsimonious VDJ recombination scenarios. A later analysis defined each TCR beta chain by its CDR3 amino acid sequence plus V-gene family, and excluded reads lacking a unique V-gene family. In a later analysis, 500 to 650 highly shared, low-generation-probability nucleotide sequences were removed to address suspected cross-contamination and a sequencing artifact. A later analysis calculated a clonal expansion index for each public chain from normalized within-repertoire ranks of inferred template counts. In a later analysis, generation probabilities were computed using a VDJ recombination model fitted to out-of-frame rearrangements, and the results were checked against IGoR. Hypergeometric tests were used in a later analysis to score TCR-TCR, TCR-HLA and TCR-CMV co-occurrence, with a repertoire-size bias correction applied to the TCR pairs. To estimate false discovery rates, a later analysis permuted the HLA or CMV assignments 20 times. A later analysis grouped co-occurring TCRs with DBSCAN, adding TCRdist sequence similarity when clustering within HLA-allele-positive subsets. For co-occurrence clustering, repertoires with fewer than 30,000 or more than 120,000 public chains were excluded, along with five repertoires with anomalous nucleotide sharing. What TCRdb holds here is the immuneACCESS table cut down to in-frame rearrangements. Part of the clones is not present; checked against another copy, under half of the missing clones reflect an unresolved V gene, and the others are unexplained. For V, J and clone size, that table is used; D and trimming come from the DNA. Across this sample there are approximately 82,000 clones, with 10% seen only once. Of the sample, approximately 23% is held by the ten largest clones.

The clonotype was recovered from a man between 60 and 70 years old in good health and CMV-seropositive. The chain is encoded by TRBV5-4 joined to TRBJ2-7; the D gene identity is not certain. Sequencing input: PBMCs. The encoded CDR3 is CASSLDGYYEQYV. The nucleotide sequence is TGTGCCAGCAGCTTGGATGGTTACTACGAGCAGTACGTC.